Sequencing of this T cell receptor beta chain was carried out in a study of CD8 T cells in ankylosing spondylitis. The TCR beta libraries were generated through quantitative 5'-RACE incorporating molecular barcodes. From the 5' RACE reads, TCRdb called clonotypes with MiXCR, one entry per CDR3 protein. The sample includes about 140,000 distinct CDR3 sequences, 6.5% to 8.5% seen only once; the top ten take 6% to 8%. General study findings and limits: In synovial fluid and blood from reactive arthritis, some motif variants were previously reported. What seemed typical of ankylosing spondylitis blood was a TCR beta motif built from roughly eight highly homologous variants. Researchers reportedly found disease-linked clones significantly enriched in matched ankylosing spondylitis synovial fluid.

About this clonotype: Its antigen is still unknown.

This receptor was taken from a male donor with ankylosing spondylitis. Sequenced input: synovial fluid, either unsorted or a sorted T cell fraction (not recorded which).

The CDR3, as DNA: TGTGCTAGTGGTTTGAAGGGGACAGATACGCAGTATTTT. It is translated as CASGLKGTDTQYF. This sequence joins TRBV12-5 and TRBJ2-3; TRBD1 might be the D (5 bases). From germline, CDR1 is LGHNT and CDR2 FRNRAP. The V gene lost 2 bases and the J gene lost 3 bases, with 6 bases spanning the gap. The CDR3 loop spans 13 amino acids.